One and the same sample provided the 24 T cell receptor beta chains below, sequenced in a study of identical twins. TCRdb fed the 5' RACE reads into MiXCR, producing one record per CDR3 protein. This table has roughly 190,000 distinct CDR3 sequences, about a sixth appearing once. A further study also used this sample, focusing on T cells expressing NK-cell markers.

Sequencing input: CD8+ T cells sorted from blood. The receptors shown here come from a woman aged 18-29 years in good health.

V and J are TRBV7-3 and TRBJ2-1; 8 nucleotides line up with TRBD1. Germline CDR1 SGHTA, CDR2 FQGTGA. With V trimmed by 3 bases and J by 4 bases, 5 bases remained unmatched. The CDR3 loop spans 15 amino acids. The chain's CDR3 is CASSLPTGAYNEQFF. Here the CDR3 DNA reads TGTGCCAGCAGCTTGCCGACAGGGGCTTACAATGAGCAGTTCTTC.

Ten or more counts support this clonotype. This CDR3 is CASSLVQGDEAFF. In DNA, the CDR3 is TGTGCCAGCAGCTTGGTCCAGGGGGATGAAGCTTTCTTT. The chain has TRBV5-6 and TRBJ1-1, with TRBD1 matching 7 bases. This CDR3 has 13 residues. Germline CDR1 reads SGHDT; CDR2 reads YYEEEE. Losses at the gene ends were 0 bases for V and 7 bases for J; bases not matched to a gene: 3.

This chain connects TRBV25-1 to TRBJ2-7; 8 bases map to TRBD1. The V and J ends lost 6 bases and 4 bases, in that order; junction bases with no gene match: 2. The CDR3 totals 12 residues. Germline V gene sequence: CDR1 MGHDK, CDR2 SYGVNS. This CDR3 is CASRDRVYEQYF. For the CDR3, the DNA is TGTGCCAGCAGGGACAGGGTTTACGAGCAGTACTTC.

This clonotype was counted many times. V and J are TRBV10-3 and TRBJ2-2, with D tentatively TRBD1 (5 bases). The germline gives CDR1 ENHRY, CDR2 SYGVKD. The CDR3 has 14 amino acids. Between the trimmed V and J ends, which lost 8 bases and 0 bases, there was a span of 10 bases. CDR3 sequence: CAIPAGPNTGELFF. The CDR3 nucleotides read TGTGCCATCCCCGCAGGGCCGAACACCGGGGAGCTGTTTTTT.

This clonotype occurred many times. The chain joins TRBV7-6 to TRBJ2-1; D gene uncertain. The V gene lost 3 bases and the J gene lost 0 bases, with 6 bases spanning the gap. The CDR3 is 14 residues long. CDR1 is SGHVS, CDR2 FNYEAQ, per germline. The CDR3, as DNA: TGTGCCAGCAGCTTTGTCCTCTCCTACAATGAGCAGTTCTTC. It specifies CASSFVLSYNEQFF.

V gene TRBV7-6 combines with J gene TRBJ2-7; D is uncertain. The V end lost 1 base, the J end lost 3 bases, and 7 bases lay between the germline ends. In germline, CDR1 is SGHVS, CDR2 FNYEAQ. The CDR3 has 13 residues. The chain's CDR3 is CASSLGENYEQYF. The DNA for the CDR3 is TGTGCCAGCAGCTTAGGAGAGAACTACGAGCAGTACTTC.

This clonotype was recorded a few times. The V gene is TRBV4-1, the J gene TRBJ2-1; TRBD2 might be the D (5 bases). Looked up from germline, CDR1 is MGHRA and CDR2 is YSYEKL. V lost 1 base and J 8 bases, leaving 15 bases between the germline ends. This CDR3 comprises 15 residues. DNA of the CDR3: TGCGCCAGCAGCCAAGTGGCGGGCTCCCGGGATGAGCAGTTCTTC. It is translated as CASSQVAGSRDEQFF.

Written as DNA, the CDR3 is TGTGCCAGCAGTGAAGAGGTGAACACTGAAGCTTTCTTT. Encoded protein: CASSEEVNTEAFF. The rearrangement joins TRBV25-1 to TRBJ1-1, with D unclear. Germline V gene lookup returns CDR1 MGHDK and CDR2 SYGVNS. V was trimmed by 2 bases and J by 0 bases, leaving 4 bases between them. The CDR3 is 13 residues long. The whole variable domain, remainder taken from reference TRBV25-1 and TRBJ1-1, is EADIYQTPRYLVIGTGKKITLECSQTMGHDKMYWYQQDPGMELHLIHYSYGVNSTEKGDLSSESTVSRIRTEHFPLTLESARPSHTSQYLCASSEEVNTEAFFGQGTRLTVV.

The rearrangement links TRBV27 to TRBJ2-7, with TRBD1 identical over 10 bases. The germline gives CDR1 MNHEY, CDR2 SMNVEV (reference sequence). V lost 10 bases, J lost 6 bases, and 15 bases stayed unmatched. The CDR3 totals 15 residues. This chain's CDR3 is CATAWRGQGELEQYF. CDR3 DNA sequence: TGTGCCACCGCGTGGAGAGGACAGGGGGAACTCGAGCAGTACTTC.

The chain links TRBV27 to TRBJ2-1, with D hard to call. The germline CDR1 and CDR2 sequences are MNHEY and SMNVEV (reference sequence). Trimming pared 7 bases from V and 7 bases from J, leaving 11 bases between. The CDR3 consists of 12 residues. CDR3 sequence reads: CASTTASNEQFF. The CDR3 DNA follows: TGTGCCAGCACCACTGCTAGTAATGAGCAGTTCTTC.

The chain uses TRBV2 and TRBJ1-2; 9 nucleotides align to TRBD1. V lost 9 bases to trimming and J lost 8 bases; unmatched junction nucleotides: 7. This CDR3 has 12 amino acids. Germline V gives CDR1 SNHLY, CDR2 FYNNEI. The CDR3 loop is CARQGAPGGYTF. The CDR3 DNA reads TGTGCCAGACAGGGGGCGCCGGGCGGCTACACCTTC.

The V and J genes are TRBV11-2 and TRBJ2-1; 7 bases fit TRBD2. This CDR3 is built from 16 residues. V was clipped by 4 bases and J by 8 bases; unmatched bases: 14. Per germline, CDR1 SGHAT and CDR2 FQNNGV. CDR3 bases: TGTGCCAGCAGCTCCAGCCCGAGGGAGGGCTCACATGAGCAGTTCTTC. It specifies CASSSSPREGSHEQFF. The whole variable domain, remainder taken from reference TRBV11-2 and TRBJ2-1, is EAGVAQSPRYKIIEKRQSVAFWCNPISGHATLYWYQQILGQGPKLLIQFQNNGVVDDSQLPKDRFSAERLKGVDSTLKIQPAKLEDSAVYLCASSSSPREGSHEQFFGPGTRLTVL.

The chain is built from TRBV4-1 and TRBJ1-1; 8 bases fit TRBD1. With 4 bases clipped from V and 0 bases from J, the junction kept 4 bases outside the gene matches. Germline V gene sequence: CDR1 MGHRA, CDR2 YSYEKL. CDR3 size: 15 residues. CDR3 DNA sequence: TGCGCCAGCAGCCGAGACAGGGGCATGAACACTGAAGCTTTCTTT. Translating gives CASSRDRGMNTEAFF.

This clonotype was found many times. V and J are TRBV7-2 and TRBJ2-5; D may match TRBD1 or TRBD2 (5 bases each). Germline V gene data show CDR1 as SGHTA and CDR2 as FQGNSA. The CDR3 runs 14 residues. The V end lost 5 bases, the J end lost 5 bases, and 15 bases lay between the germline ends. CDR3 region: CASSPYLEGETQYF. The CDR3 DNA follows: TGTGCCAGCAGCCCCTATCTCGAGGGGGAGACCCAGTACTTC.

This clonotype was seen a few times. The rearrangement joins TRBV6-4 to TRBJ2-1; D call uncertain. Trimming removed 5 bases at V and 5 bases at J, with 13 bases between. The CDR3 runs 14 residues. In germline, CDR1 is MRHNA, CDR2 SNTAGT. CDR3 in DNA: TGTGCCAGCAGTAAGACGGGTGTGAACAATGAGCAGTTCTTC. It codes for CASSKTGVNNEQFF.

The chain has TRBV12-3 or TRBV12-4 and TRBJ2-3; 7 nucleotides agree with TRBD1. With V trimmed by 6 bases and J by 10 bases, 13 bases remained unmatched. The length of the CDR3 is 14 residues. CDR3 residues: CASSSQPQGFAQYF. In nucleotides, the CDR3 is TGTGCCAGCAGCAGTCAACCACAGGGGTTTGCGCAGTATTTT.

This clonotype was found a few times. The chain is built from TRBV13 and TRBJ2-3; unclear D gene. Trimming took 5 bases from V and 5 from J, leaving 8 bases between them. This CDR3 spans 12 amino acids. CDR1 and CDR2 from the germline V gene are PRHDT and FYEKMQ (reference sequence). DNA for the CDR3: TGTGCCAGCAGCCCTCATGGAGATACGCAGTATTTT. Protein sequence: CASSPHGDTQYF.

This clonotype was counted only a few times. This chain uses TRBV4-1 with TRBJ1-1; no reliable D call. Germline CDR1 MGHRA, CDR2 YSYEKL. The CDR3 spans 13 residues. V was trimmed by 3 bases and J by 10 bases, leaving 15 bases between them. The CDR3 sequence is CASSHTRQDGAFF. CDR3 nucleotides: TGCGCCAGCAGCCACACACGGCAGGATGGAGCTTTCTTT.

Comment on this clonotype: At one end, the junction sequence differs from germline, possibly due to a read error. This sequence joins TRBV20-1 and TRBJ2-7; TRBD1 might be the D (5 bases). The germline V gene has CDR1 DFQATT and CDR2 SNEGSKA (reference sequence). CDR3 length: 13 amino acids. CDR3 DNA: TGCAGTGCTAGAGAAGGGGCCGTGGGTGAGCCGTACTTC. Translating gives CSAREGAVGEPYF.

This clonotype appeared a few times. The chain is built from TRBV5-1 and TRBJ1-2, with D possibly TRBD1 on 6 matching bases. Trimming cost V 4 bases and J 8 bases, with 18 bases left between them. The CDR3 runs to 14 residues. Germline V gives CDR1 SGHRS, CDR2 YFSETQ. The CDR3 loop reads CASSPIGTGGGYTF. The CDR3 DNA follows: TGCGCCAGCAGCCCCATCGGGACGGGGGGCGGCTACACCTTC.

The chain carries TRBV30 and TRBJ2-3; D is perhaps TRBD1 or TRBD2 (7 bases each). V was trimmed by 8 bases and J by 5 bases, leaving 17 bases between them. This CDR3 spans 13 amino acids. Germline V lookup: CDR1 GTSNPN, CDR2 SVGIG (reference sequence). The DNA of the CDR3 is TGTGCCCGATCCAGGGGGGGGGGAGATACGCAGTATTTT. It specifies CARSRGGGDTQYF.

There are a few counts of this clonotype. The chain employs TRBV27 and TRBJ2-3; TRBD2 might be the D (6 bases). The length of the CDR3 is 15 residues. V was cut by 3 bases and J by 3 bases, with 13 bases left in between. Germline V gene data show CDR1 as MNHEY and CDR2 as SMNVEV (reference sequence). The CDR3 region is CASSFSFGGTDTQYF. The CDR3 DNA reads TGTGCCAGCAGTTTTTCCTTCGGGGGAACAGATACGCAGTATTTT.

This clonotype was counted between two and nine times. This rearrangement joins TRBV10-3 to TRBJ2-2, with unresolved D. Looked up from germline, CDR1 is ENHRY and CDR2 is SYGVKD. The CDR3 extends over 12 amino acids. With 6 bases removed from V and 5 bases from J, the gap between germline ends came to 7 bases. The CDR3 protein is CAIRIDTGELFF. CDR3 DNA: TGTGCCATCAGGATAGATACCGGGGAGCTGTTTTTT.

The rearrangement joins TRBV6-1 to TRBJ1-3, with no clear D. Germline V gives CDR1 MNHNS, CDR2 SASEGT. The CDR3 runs 14 residues. The V end lost 5 bases, the J end lost 8 bases, and 16 bases lay between the germline ends. CDR3 DNA: TGTGCCAGCAGTACCGGGCCCGGCACGGACACCATATATTTT. Translation gives CASSTGPGTDTIYF.